This record looks at one TCR beta chain sequence and its context. The antigen remains unidentified. This record belongs to a study of T-cell memory formation after mild COVID-19. Regarding the study as a whole: Memory from before infection featured some responding clones, which suggests cross-reactive memory joined.

One entry per CDR3 protein, called by TCRdb with MiXCR from the 5' RACE reads. The sample yields under 550,000 distinct CDR3 sequences, 18% seen once. Germline V CDR1 and CDR2: SGHRS, YFSETQ. The V end was cut by 6 bases, the J end by 5 bases, with 12 bases between. The CDR3 runs to 13 residues. The chain carries TRBV5-1 and TRBJ2-1; a possible D gene is TRBD1 (6 bases). The source of this sequence is a man younger than 35 who had mild COVID-19 (a few samples of this study predate the infection). Cell type and time point are not known. Sequencing was done on a sample of PBMCs or a T cell subset sorted from them (not recorded which). The CDR3 loop reads CASNREPHNEQFF. The CDR3 DNA follows: TGCGCCAGCAACAGGGAACCCCACAATGAGCAGTTCTTC.